Listed below are T cell receptor beta chains from one sample, sequenced in a study of early T cells in non-severe SARS-CoV-2 infection. TCRdb itself ran the 5' RACE reads through MiXCR, one entry per CDR3 protein. The data contain about 83,000 distinct CDR3 sequences, 9% to 15% of them singletons. The sample taken for sequencing was whole blood. The receptors here all came from an adult who was a healthcare worker with PCR-confirmed SARS-CoV-2 infection or an uninfected control (not recorded which). Each CDR3 is given with its conserved first and last residue. A D gene is named only where the DNA matches it firmly. Size is omitted from some rows. Given values are once, few, many or a class for expanded clones.

V,size,J,D,CDR3,DNA
TRBV12-3/TRBV12-4,.,TRBJ1-1,TRBD1,CASSFGTAPMNTEAFF,TGTGCCAGCAGTTTCGGGACAGCTCCTATGAACACTGAAGCTTTCTTT
TRBV7-3,few,TRBJ2-1,.,CASSYTGGGHNEQFF,TGTGCCAGCAGCTATACCGGGGGTGGTCACAATGAGCAGTTCTTC
TRBV7-8,.,TRBJ2-3,.,CASSLVTGFGTDTQYF,TGTGCCAGCAGCTTAGTTACAGGGTTTGGCACAGATACGCAGTATTTT
TRBV20-1,many,TRBJ1-2,.,CSARLTGTYGYTF,TGCAGTGCTAGGCTCACAGGAACTTATGGCTACACCTTC
TRBV7-2,.,TRBJ2-7,.,CASSLRGIYEQYF,TGTGCCAGCAGCCTCCGAGGGATCTACGAGCAGTACTTC
TRBV10-3,.,TRBJ1-5,.,CAISEGPGGQPQHF,TGTGCCATCAGTGAAGGACCGGGAGGGCAGCCCCAGCATTTT
TRBV7-3,.,TRBJ2-1,TRBD1,CASSLPGQYNEQFF,TGTGCCAGCAGCTTACCGGGACAGTACAATGAGCAGTTCTTC
TRBV19,few,TRBJ2-1,.,CASSIGGSRSYNEQFF,TGTGCCAGTAGTATTGGGGGGAGTCGCTCCTACAATGAGCAGTTCTTC
TRBV5-1,.,TRBJ2-7,.,CASSLGWDAPTYEQYF,TGCGCCAGCAGCTTGGGGTGGGATGCCCCGACCTACGAGCAGTACTTC
TRBV5-6,many,TRBJ2-3,TRBD1,CASSLEGAPDTQYF,TGTGCCAGCAGCTTAGAGGGGGCGCCAGATACGCAGTATTTT
TRBV20-1,.,TRBJ2-1,TRBD2,CSASRTSGSYNEQFF,TGCAGTGCTAGCCGTACTAGCGGGTCCTACAATGAGCAGTTCTTC
TRBV18,few,TRBJ2-5,.,CASSPYQETQYF,TGTGCCAGCTCACCATATCAAGAGACCCAGTACTTC
TRBV5-1,once,TRBJ1-6,.,CASSTTHNSPLHF,TGCGCCAGCAGCACCACCCATAATTCACCCCTCCACTTT
TRBV29-1,.,TRBJ1-5,.,CSVGNSNQPQHF,TGCAGCGTTGGGAATAGCAATCAGCCCCAGCATTTT
TRBV7-3,many,TRBJ2-3,TRBD2,CVGGSGTDTQYF,TGTGTGGGGGGTAGCGGGACAGATACGCAGTATTTT
TRBV6-5,many,TRBJ2-7,TRBD2,CASSPSGRGSYEQYF,TGTGCCAGCAGTCCTAGCGGGAGGGGCTCCTACGAGCAGTACTTC
TRBV2,many,TRBJ1-5,.,CASLGGWSNQPQHF,TGTGCCAGCCTGGGGGGCTGGAGCAATCAGCCCCAGCATTTT
TRBV19,.,TRBJ2-1,.,CASKDRGEQFF,TGTGCCAGTAAGGATAGGGGTGAGCAGTTCTTC
TRBV6-6,many,TRBJ1-2,TRBD1,CASSPQRTGLQGGYTF,TGTGCCAGCAGCCCCCAGCGGACAGGGCTACAAGGTGGCTACACCTTC
TRBV19,.,TRBJ2-2,.,CASMGGELFF,TGTGCCAGTATGGGCGGGGAGCTGTTTTTT